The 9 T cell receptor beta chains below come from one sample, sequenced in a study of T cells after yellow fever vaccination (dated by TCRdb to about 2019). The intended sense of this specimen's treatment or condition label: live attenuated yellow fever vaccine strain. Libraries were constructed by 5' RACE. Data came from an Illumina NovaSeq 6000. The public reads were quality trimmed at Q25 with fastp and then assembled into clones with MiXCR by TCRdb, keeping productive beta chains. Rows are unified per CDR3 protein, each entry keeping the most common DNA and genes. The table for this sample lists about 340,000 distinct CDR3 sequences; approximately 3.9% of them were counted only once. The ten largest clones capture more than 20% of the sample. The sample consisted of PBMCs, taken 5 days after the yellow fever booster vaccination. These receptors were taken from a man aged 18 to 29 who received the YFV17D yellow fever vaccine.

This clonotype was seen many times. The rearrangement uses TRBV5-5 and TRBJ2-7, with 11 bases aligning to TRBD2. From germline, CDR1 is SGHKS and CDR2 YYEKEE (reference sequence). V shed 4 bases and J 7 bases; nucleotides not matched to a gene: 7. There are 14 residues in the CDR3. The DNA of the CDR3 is TGTGCCAGCAGCACATATAGCGGGGGGGAAGAGCAGTACGTC. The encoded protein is CASSTYSGGEEQYV.

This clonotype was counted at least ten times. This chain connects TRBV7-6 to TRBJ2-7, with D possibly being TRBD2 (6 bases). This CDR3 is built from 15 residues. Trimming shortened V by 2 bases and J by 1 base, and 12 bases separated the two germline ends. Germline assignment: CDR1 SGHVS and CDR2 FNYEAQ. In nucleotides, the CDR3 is TGTGCCAGCAGCTTATGGGGAGGCAGTTCCTACGAGCAGTACTTC. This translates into CASSLWGGSSYEQYF.

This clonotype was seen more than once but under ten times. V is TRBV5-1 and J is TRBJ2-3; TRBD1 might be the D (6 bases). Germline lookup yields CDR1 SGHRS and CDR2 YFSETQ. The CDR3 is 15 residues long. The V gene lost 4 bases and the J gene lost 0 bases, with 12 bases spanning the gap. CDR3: CASSPGTGSTDTQYF. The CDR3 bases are TGCGCCAGCAGCCCTGGTACAGGGAGCACAGATACGCAGTATTTT.

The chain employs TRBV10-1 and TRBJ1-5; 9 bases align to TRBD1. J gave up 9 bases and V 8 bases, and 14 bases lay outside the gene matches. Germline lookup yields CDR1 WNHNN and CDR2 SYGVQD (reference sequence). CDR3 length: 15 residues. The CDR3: CASLWTGVPLGPQHF. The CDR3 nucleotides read TGCGCCAGCTTATGGACAGGGGTGCCCTTAGGGCCCCAGCATTTT.

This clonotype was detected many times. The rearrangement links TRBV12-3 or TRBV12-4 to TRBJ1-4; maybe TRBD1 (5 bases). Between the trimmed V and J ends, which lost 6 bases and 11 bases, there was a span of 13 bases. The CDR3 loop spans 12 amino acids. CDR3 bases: TGTGCCAGCAGGAGTCCCGGGGGGAAACTGTTTTTT. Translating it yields CASRSPGGKLFF.

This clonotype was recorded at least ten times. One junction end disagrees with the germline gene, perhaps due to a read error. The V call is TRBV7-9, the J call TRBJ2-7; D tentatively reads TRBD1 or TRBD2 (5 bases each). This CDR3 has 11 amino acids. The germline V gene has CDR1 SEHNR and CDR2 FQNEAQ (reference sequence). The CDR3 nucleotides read TGTGCCAGCAGCTTAGGGGACGGCTATTCTTTC. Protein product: CASSLGDGYSF.

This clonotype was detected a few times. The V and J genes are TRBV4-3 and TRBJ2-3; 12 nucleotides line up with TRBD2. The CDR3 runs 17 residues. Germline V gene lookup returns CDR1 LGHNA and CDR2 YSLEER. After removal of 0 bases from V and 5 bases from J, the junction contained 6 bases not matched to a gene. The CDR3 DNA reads TGCGCCAGCAGCCAAGACAGGACTAGCGGGGTGAGAGATACGCAGTATTTT. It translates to CASSQDRTSGVRDTQYF.

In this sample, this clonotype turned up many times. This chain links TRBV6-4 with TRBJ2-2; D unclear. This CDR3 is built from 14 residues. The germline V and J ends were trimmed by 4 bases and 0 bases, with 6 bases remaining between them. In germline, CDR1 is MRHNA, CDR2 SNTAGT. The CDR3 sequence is CASSVSTNTGELFF. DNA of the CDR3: TGTGCCAGCAGTGTTAGTACGAACACCGGGGAGCTGTTTTTT.

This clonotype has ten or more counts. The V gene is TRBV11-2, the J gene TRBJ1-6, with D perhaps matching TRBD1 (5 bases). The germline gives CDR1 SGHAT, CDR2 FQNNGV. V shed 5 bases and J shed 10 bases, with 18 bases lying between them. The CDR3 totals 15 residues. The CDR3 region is CASSLTRPKGSPLHF. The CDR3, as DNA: TGTGCCAGCAGCCTTACTCGCCCAAAGGGGTCACCCCTCCACTTT.